This entry lists 20 T cell receptor beta chains sequenced from one sample in a study of T cells after yellow fever vaccination. One entry per CDR3 protein, called by TCRdb with MiXCR from the 5' RACE reads. The table lists about 550,000 distinct CDR3 sequences, under 25% of them singletons. Sample: PBMCs, taken 15 days after the yellow fever booster vaccination. The source of these receptors is a man aged 25-45 years who received the YFV17D yellow fever vaccine.

The gene calls are TRBV20-1 and TRBJ1-2; D is possibly TRBD1 (6 bases). Trimming took 4 bases from V and 5 from J, leaving 8 bases between them. This CDR3 is 11 amino acids long. The germline V gene encodes CDR1 DFQATT and CDR2 SNEGSKA (reference sequence). The CDR3 loop reads CSATGQYGYTF. CDR3 DNA: TGCAGTGCTACCGGACAGTATGGCTACACCTTC.

The chain couples TRBV5-1 to TRBJ2-2; perhaps TRBD2 as D (6 bases). Germline values: CDR1 SGHRS, CDR2 YFSETQ. Trimming removed 2 bases at V and 1 base at J, with 12 bases between. The CDR3 totals 16 residues. The CDR3 DNA is TGCGCCAGCAGCTTTCCCGGGGGTCTGAACACCGGGGAGCTGTTTTTT. The encoded protein is CASSFPGGLNTGELFF.

CDR3: CSANYPNTGELFF. In DNA, the CDR3 is TGCAGTGCTAACTACCCCAACACCGGGGAGCTGTTTTTT. The chain uses TRBV20-1 and TRBJ2-2; D is uncertain. V shed 4 bases and J shed 2 bases, with 8 bases lying between them. CDR1 is DFQATT and CDR2 is SNEGSKA in the germline V gene (reference sequence). The CDR3 spans 13 residues.

This clonotype turned up a few times. CDR3 bases: TGCAGTGCTAGGGACAGGGTGGGGAACCTTGACACTGAAGCTTTCTTT. This gives the protein CSARDRVGNLDTEAFF. The rearrangement joins TRBV20-1 to TRBJ1-1, with 8 bases matching TRBD1. V gave up 3 bases and J gave up 3 bases; unmatched junction bases: 12. Looked up from germline, CDR1 is DFQATT and CDR2 is SNEGSKA (reference sequence). CDR3 length: 16 amino acids.

The chain employs TRBV7-2 and TRBJ2-5, with 13 bases that match TRBD2. The CDR3 is made up of 17 amino acids. V trimming: 5 bases; J trimming: 4 bases; junction bases outside the gene matches: 10. CDR1 is SGHTA and CDR2 is FQGNSA in the germline V gene. The CDR3 DNA sequence: TGTGCCAGCAGCCCTCTCGGACTAGCGGGAGTCCGAGAGACCCAGTACTTC. It codes for CASSPLGLAGVRETQYF.

This clonotype has only a few counts. V gene TRBV5-1 combines with J gene TRBJ2-3; TRBD2 matches at 11 bases. Germline V gene data show CDR1 as SGHRS and CDR2 as YFSETQ. With 3 bases clipped from V and 4 bases from J, the junction kept 7 bases outside the gene matches. The CDR3 consists of 16 residues. The DNA for the CDR3 is TGCGCCAGCAGCTCGTCCGGGACTAGCGGCTCAGATACGCAGTATTTT. Translating it yields CASSSSGTSGSDTQYF.

This clonotype has a handful of counts. V is TRBV6-2 or TRBV6-3 and J is TRBJ2-1, with D uncertain. In germline, CDR1 is MNHEY, CDR2 SVGEGT. V shed 6 bases and J shed 5 bases, with 14 bases lying between them. The CDR3 covers 14 residues. In nucleotides, the CDR3 is TGTGCCAGCAGGTACCTCCCTTCCCACAATGAGCAGTTCTTC. Protein sequence: CASRYLPSHNEQFF.

This clonotype showed up many times. The chain couples TRBV5-1 to TRBJ2-7, with D perhaps assigned TRBD1 or TRBD2 (5 bases each). V was clipped by 0 bases and J by 5 bases, with 6 bases between them. The germline gives CDR1 SGHRS, CDR2 YFSETQ. CDR3 size: 12 residues. CDR3 DNA sequence: TGCGCCAGCAGCTTGGGGGACCACGAGCAGTACTTC. It translates to CASSLGDHEQYF.

This clonotype was detected only a few times. This chain uses TRBV9 with TRBJ2-3, with a weak D call TRBD1 (5 bases). V lost 4 bases to trimming and J lost 2 bases, with 14 bases between them. CDR1 SGDLS and CDR2 YYNGEE come from the germline V gene. The CDR3 runs 15 residues. DNA for the CDR3: TGTGCCAGCAGCCTTAAAGACAGAAACACAGATACGCAGTATTTT. Translation gives CASSLKDRNTDTQYF.

This clonotype was observed a few times. The chain combines TRBV27 with TRBJ1-5; 10 nucleotides agree with TRBD1. After removal of 6 bases from V and 6 bases from J, the junction contained 8 bases not matched to a gene. The CDR3 runs 15 residues. Germline-derived CDR1 and CDR2 are MNHEY and SMNVEV (reference sequence). Here the CDR3 reads CASSSGTGVGQPQHF. The DNA for the CDR3 is TGTGCCAGCAGCTCCGGGACAGGGGTCGGTCAGCCCCAGCATTTT.

In its sample, this clonotype was seen once. J is TRBJ2-1 and V is TRBV15; TRBD2 matches 14 bases. The V and J ends lost 0 bases and 8 bases, in that order; junction bases with no gene match: 6. CDR3 length: 17 amino acids. Germline values: CDR1 LNHNV, CDR2 YYDKDF (reference sequence). CDR3 in amino acids: CATSREQPGLAGDEQFF. The CDR3, as DNA: TGTGCCACCAGCAGAGAGCAACCGGGACTAGCGGGAGATGAGCAGTTCTTC.

This clonotype has just a few counts. The rearrangement uses TRBV29-1 and TRBJ2-1; 10 bases align to TRBD2. With 1 base clipped from V and 7 bases from J, the junction kept 4 bases outside the gene matches. This CDR3 contains 14 residues. Germline V lookup: CDR1 SQVTM, CDR2 ANQGSEA. The CDR3: CSVEGLAGENEQFF. The DNA of the CDR3 is TGCAGCGTTGAAGGTCTAGCGGGAGAAAATGAGCAGTTCTTC.

The chain has TRBV13 and TRBJ2-2; 12 bases align to TRBD2. CDR1 is PRHDT, CDR2 FYEKMQ, per germline (reference sequence). CDR3 length equals 18 residues. Trimming removed 5 bases from V and 5 bases from J; junction bases left unmatched: 12. The CDR3 is CASSPTLAGGAGTGELFF. As DNA, the CDR3 is TGTGCCAGCAGCCCTACGCTAGCGGGAGGGGCGGGGACCGGGGAGCTGTTTTTT.

In its sample, this clonotype was seen a few times. The chain joins TRBV20-1 to TRBJ2-2; D is undetermined. This CDR3 region has 15 residues. Germline V gene data show CDR1 as DFQATT and CDR2 as SNEGSKA (reference sequence). V dropped 3 bases and J dropped 3 bases, with 14 bases sitting between them. The CDR3 is CSASLLSDHTGELFF. Written as DNA, the CDR3 is TGCAGTGCTAGCCTACTTTCGGACCACACCGGGGAGCTGTTTTTT.

This clonotype was picked up a small number of times. This rearrangement joins TRBV15 to TRBJ2-2, with D hard to call. The length of the CDR3 is 11 residues. The V end lost 5 bases, the J end lost 5 bases, and 3 bases lay between the germline ends. The V gene's germline CDR1 is LNHNV and CDR2 YYDKDF (reference sequence). The CDR3 DNA reads TGTGCCACCAGCCAAACCGGGGAGCTGTTTTTT. This translates into CATSQTGELFF.

This clonotype was detected a few times. This chain connects TRBV29-1 to TRBJ2-7, with 7 nucleotides matching TRBD2. The ends lost 7 bases at V and 6 bases at J; junction bases unmatched: 12. This CDR3 has 13 amino acids. CDR1 and CDR2 (germline): SQVTM, ANQGSEA. CDR3 loop: CSGRTFERGEQYF. The CDR3, as DNA: TGCAGCGGACGGACTTTCGAGCGGGGCGAGCAGTACTTC.

CDR3 protein: CASSKEPPAGGPRDEQFF. DNA for the CDR3: TGCGCCAGCAGCAAGGAGCCTCCAGCGGGAGGGCCCCGCGATGAGCAGTTCTTC. J is TRBJ2-1 and V is TRBV5-1, with 10 bases identical to TRBD2. V shed 4 bases, J shed 8 bases, and the junction held 18 bases outside the gene matches. Germline V lookup: CDR1 SGHRS, CDR2 YFSETQ. This CDR3 contains 18 residues.

V is TRBV7-2 and J is TRBJ2-7; the match to TRBD1 covers 10 bases. The CDR3 totals 15 residues. Germline V CDR1 and CDR2: SGHTA, FQGNSA. The trim removed 1 base at V and 7 bases at J, leaving 7 bases unmatched. The DNA of the CDR3 is TGTGCCAGCAGCTTAGACCCGACAGGGGGCCGAGAGCAGTACTTC. This sequence encodes CASSLDPTGGREQYF.

The sample holds many counts of this clonotype. The junction departs from the called germline gene at one end, perhaps through a read error. V is TRBV4-3 and J is TRBJ2-1, with 10 bases identical to TRBD2. The CDR3 consists of 15 residues. In germline, CDR1 is LGHNA, CDR2 YSLEER. The chain's CDR3 is CASSQGLAAYNEQFF. The CDR3 region has the DNA TGTGCCAGCAGCCAAGGACTAGCGGCCTACAATGAGCAGTTCTTC.

J is TRBJ2-1 and V is TRBV10-2; 10 positions match TRBD2. This CDR3 has 16 amino acids. Unmatched junction bases numbered 9, after V lost 6 bases and J lost 4 bases. In germline, CDR1 is WSHSY, CDR2 SAAADI. As DNA, the CDR3 is TGCGCCAGCAGGACCCCAGGACTAGCGGAATACAATGAGCAGTTCTTC. It encodes CASRTPGLAEYNEQFF.